This is a list of T cell receptor beta chains from one sample in a study of Graves' ophthalmopathy and Graves' hyperthyroidism. TCRdb independently ran MiXCR on the multiplex PCR reads; one entry per CDR3 protein. The table shows around 1,200,000 distinct CDR3 sequences, with roughly two fifths occurring only once. Sequences were obtained from peripheral blood or thyroid tissue (not recorded which). These receptors were collected from an adult man with Graves' hyperthyroidism. Each CDR3 is given with its conserved first and last residue. D genes are given only for firm matches. Not all rows give a size; the values are once, few, many and, for expanded clones, a class.

J	D	V	size	DNA	CDR3
TRBJ2-7	-	TRBV7-2	-	TGTGCCAGCAGCCCCAGGTCCAGATACGAGCAGTACTTC	CASSPRSRYEQYF
TRBJ2-5	-	TRBV7-9	-	TGTGCCAGCAGCCTCAGGGTATCTGGGGAGACCCAGTACTTC	CASSLRVSGETQYF
TRBJ2-7	TRBD1	TRBV27	-	TGTGCCAGTAGTCGACAGGGATCGAGCTCCTACGAGCAGTACTTC	CASSRQGSSSYEQYF
TRBJ2-7	TRBD2	TRBV11-2	few	TGTGCCAGCACTGAGACTAGCCAGTACGAGCAGTACTTC	CASTETSQYEQYF
TRBJ2-7	-	TRBV4-3	many	TGCGCCAGCAGCCAAGTTACCGGTGCCTCCTACGAGCAGTACTTC	CASSQVTGASYEQYF
TRBJ1-5	-	TRBV15	-	TGTGCCACCGGCAGCGCCCGGTGGGGCCAGCCCCAGCATTTT	CATGSARWGQPQHF
TRBJ2-7	-	TRBV5-1	-	TGCGCCAGCAGCTTGGAGTGGGTTCTCGCCGAGCAGTACTTC	CASSLEWVLAEQYF
TRBJ1-2	-	TRBV3-1	few	TGTGCCAGCAGCAAACGGACACAAGGCTACACCTTC	CASSKRTQGYTF
TRBJ1-1	-	TRBV19	-	TGTGCCAGTAGAGGGCCTTACGAAGCTTTCTTT	CASRGPYEAFF
TRBJ1-2	TRBD1	TRBV29-1	many	TGCAGCGACCGACAGGGGGGCTATGGCTACACCTTC	CSDRQGGYGYTF
TRBJ2-2	-	TRBV9	many	TGTGCCAGCAGCGTAGGATCCGCGAACACCGGGGAGCTGTTTTTT	CASSVGSANTGELFF
TRBJ2-2	-	TRBV7-2	many	TGTGCCAGCAGCCGAGGACAAGCGAACACCGGGGAGCTGTTTTTT	CASSRGQANTGELFF
TRBJ2-7	-	TRBV25-1	many	TGTGCCAGCAGTGAATCCGGGCGCGAGCAGTACTTC	CASSESGREQYF
TRBJ2-7	-	TRBV20-1	once	TGCAGTGCTACCCCATACACAGGGCCCGAGCAGTACTTC	CSATPYTGPEQYF
TRBJ1-1	-	TRBV12-3/TRBV12-4	many	TGTGCCAGCAGTCCCGGGTTGCTCGAAGCTTTCTTT	CASSPGLLEAFF
TRBJ1-5	-	TRBV2	many	TGTGCCAGCACCCCCGGGCCACTTGGATCGCCCCAGCATTTT	CASTPGPLGSPQHF
TRBJ1-1	-	TRBV7-8	many	TGTGCCAGCAGCTTAGCGGCAGGGGTTCACACTGAAGCTTTCTTT	CASSLAAGVHTEAFF
TRBJ1-2	TRBD1	TRBV29-1	once	TGCAGCGTTCGGCAGGGGGAACCTTACTATGGCTACACCTTC	CSVRQGEPYYGYTF
TRBJ2-5	-	TRBV7-9	-	TGTGCCAGCAGCTTGGGGCAGGTGGGGGGGACCCAGTACTTC	CASSLGQVGGTQYF
TRBJ1-1	-	TRBV19	many	TGTGCCAGTAGTGTATCTCTCGTGAACACTGAAGCTTTCTTT	CASSVSLVNTEAFF
TRBJ1-2	-	TRBV4-1	-	TGCGCCAGCAGCCAAGAAAGGCAGAGCTTCGGAGGCTACACCTTC	CASSQERQSFGGYTF
TRBJ1-5	-	TRBV11-2	many	TGTGCCAGCAGCTTAGGGTACAGGGCTCAGCCCCAGCATTTT	CASSLGYRAQPQHF
TRBJ1-2	-	TRBV6-2/TRBV6-3	-	TGTGCCAGCAGTCGCGGACGGGGGGCCCGAGGCTACACCTTC	CASSRGRGARGYTF
TRBJ1-4	-	TRBV20-1	-	TGCAGTGCCGAGTCCCCCCCTCCCGGTGAAAAACTGTTTTTT	CSAESPPPGEKLFF
TRBJ2-2	TRBD1	TRBV7-2	-	TGTGCCAGCAGGTCTGGGACGGGACAGCTTACCGGGGAGCTGTTTTTT	CASRSGTGQLTGELFF
TRBJ2-5	-	TRBV7-3	few	TGTGCCAGCAGCGCGGACGTCCGGACTCCCCACACCGGTATAAAAGAGACCCAGTACTTC	CASSADVRTPHTGIKETQYF
TRBJ2-7	-	TRBV20-1	few	TGCAGTGCGCCCCCTTTACGGGACTACGAGCAGTACTTC	CSAPPLRDYEQYF
TRBJ1-1	TRBD1	TRBV10-3	-	TGTGCCATCAGTCCCGGGACAGGGGAGTCTGAAGCTTTCTTT	CAISPGTGESEAFF
TRBJ1-6	TRBD1	TRBV20-1	-	TGCAGTGCTAGAGATCGGGACAGGGGTGATTCACCCCTCCACTTT	CSARDRDRGDSPLHF
TRBJ1-2	TRBD1	TRBV7-9	few	TGTGCCAGCAGCAGAGACGTAGGGGGCGACTATGGCTACACCTTC	CASSRDVGGDYGYTF
TRBJ1-1	-	TRBV28	few	TGTGCCAGCAATTTGGGGACACCATCGACAGGCACTGAAGCTTTCTTT	CASNLGTPSTGTEAFF
TRBJ2-3	TRBD2	TRBV4-1	-	TGCGCCAGCAGCCAAGAAGATTTAGCGGGAGTGATCACAGATACGCAGTATTTT	CASSQEDLAGVITDTQYF
TRBJ2-7	-	TRBV6-5	few	TGTGCCAGCAGTTACGGACAGTCCGCCTACGAGCAGTACTTC	CASSYGQSAYEQYF
TRBJ2-7	-	TRBV6-6	few	TGTGCCAGCAGTTACCAAGGTAGCGCCTACGAGCAGTACTTC	CASSYQGSAYEQYF
TRBJ1-3	-	TRBV7-8	many	TGTGCCAGCAGCTACCCGACGGCTGCCTCTGGAAACACCATATATTTT	CASSYPTAASGNTIYF
TRBJ1-2	-	TRBV7-9	-	TGTGCCAGCAGTGGGCAGGGAATAAAGGGCTACACCTTC	CASSGQGIKGYTF
TRBJ1-2	TRBD1	TRBV28	few	TGTGCCAGCCACCGGGACAGATATGGCTACACCTTC	CASHRDRYGYTF